Given below is one TCR beta chain in context. The antigen is undetermined. Time point here: new active TB diagnosis, blood taken before or within 7 days of starting treatment. Active tuberculosis patients were new diagnoses, HIV-seronegative, South African, and aged 18 years or older. Unsorted cryopreserved PBMC were sequenced, averaging roughly 100,000 T cells per clinical donor. These data come from a study of T cells in tuberculosis. Study-wide context: IGRA-negative adolescents, IGRA-positive adolescents with latent tuberculosis and adults with active tuberculosis formed this South African cohort. Study conclusions and caveats: Active tuberculosis patients had shorter CDR3-alpha; the beta difference was nonsignificant.

The repertoire was sequenced with immunoSEQ multiplex PCR; TCRdb's copy has only in-frame clones and lacks some. The profile shows 25,000 to 35,000 clones, about 92% of them singletons. The germline gives CDR1 ENHRY, CDR2 SYGVKD. CDR3 size: 20 residues. Losses at the gene ends were 6 bases for V and 0 bases for J; bases not matched to a gene: 15. The input for sequencing was PBMCs, taken at tuberculosis diagnosis. The chain has TRBV10-3 and TRBJ2-6; 9 nucleotides match TRBD1. The clonotype originates from an adult with tuberculosis. CDR3: CAIRGQWLDRGGSGANVLTF. CDR3 nucleotides: TGTGCCATCAGGGGACAATGGTTGGACAGGGGAGGCTCTGGGGCCAACGTCCTGACTTTC.